What follows are 13 T cell receptor beta chains derived from one specimen sequenced in a study of cytomegalovirus exposure and HLA in healthy donors. Both 60 Vbeta primers and 13 Jbeta primers went into the PCR. Clones were read by immunoSEQ multiplex PCR, and TCRdb kept only the in-frame ones, dropping some. This sample has approximately 150,000 clones, with over 75% found just once. The sequencing input was PBMCs. These receptor sequences come from a male donor in good health and CMV-seronegative.

This sequence joins TRBV6-1 and TRBJ2-7; TRBD1 aligns across 9 bases. Germline loops: CDR1 MNHNS, CDR2 SASEGT. The CDR3 is 14 amino acids. J was trimmed by 5 bases and V by 4 bases; bases with no gene match: 6. The CDR3 nucleotides are TGTGCCAGCAGTGGACAGGGGGAGGTTGACGAGCAGTACTTC. Translating gives CASSGQGEVDEQYF.

V gene TRBV5-1 combines with J gene TRBJ2-4; tentatively, D is TRBD1 (6 bases). Trimming pared 0 bases from V and 0 bases from J, leaving 7 bases between. The germline V gene has CDR1 SGHRS and CDR2 YFSETQ. CDR3 size: 15 residues. CDR3 region: CASSLVTGAKNIQYF. CDR3 sequence (DNA): TGCGCCAGCAGCTTGGTGACAGGAGCCAAAAACATTCAGTACTTC.

The rearrangement joins TRBV29-1 to TRBJ2-1; D gene uncertain. The CDR3 spans 14 residues. Germline V CDR1 and CDR2: SQVTM, ANQGSEA. The V gene lost 0 bases and the J gene lost 4 bases, with 10 bases spanning the gap. Here the CDR3 reads CSVEDSGPYNEQFF. The CDR3, as DNA: TGCAGCGTTGAAGACTCAGGCCCTTACAATGAGCAGTTCTTC.

This clone was seen just once. This chain joins TRBV21-1 and TRBJ2-2; the table's D call, TRBD1, has no DNA check behind it. TRBV21-1 is a pseudogene. CDR3 length equals 14 residues. The CDR3 DNA reads as TGTGCCAGCAGCAAAGTCCATCACACCGGGGAGCTGTTTTTT. Translated: CASSKVHHTGELFF.

This rearrangement joins TRBV7-6 to TRBJ2-5, with D perhaps TRBD2 (6 bases). V was shortened by 5 bases and J by 4 bases, with 11 bases between the two germline ends. The germline V gene has CDR1 SGHVS and CDR2 FNYEAQ. This CDR3 comprises 13 residues. Written as DNA, the CDR3 is TGTGCCAGCAGCCCGGGACTGCGAGAGACCCAGTACTTC. This encodes CASSPGLRETQYF.

This chain connects TRBV19 to TRBJ2-7, with D possibly matching TRBD2 (7 bases). Trimming took 3 bases from V and 0 from J, leaving 12 bases between them. The CDR3 extends over 15 amino acids. Germline V gives CDR1 LNHDA, CDR2 SQIVND (reference sequence). The CDR3 protein is CASSIGGASSYEQYF. DNA of the CDR3: TGTGCCAGTAGTATTGGGGGGGCAAGCTCCTACGAGCAGTACTTC.

The rearrangement uses TRBV9 and TRBJ2-5, with TRBD1 matching over 7 bases. The CDR3 length is 15 residues. Germline CDR1 and CDR2: SGDLS and YYNGEE. Losses at the gene ends were 4 bases for V and 2 bases for J; bases not matched to a gene: 8. DNA of the CDR3: TGTGCCAGCAGCCCGTATGACAGGGCACAAGAGACCCAGTACTTC. Translated: CASSPYDRAQETQYF.

This clone was picked up a small number of times. The chain carries TRBV28 and TRBJ1-5; no clear D. The CDR3 is 16 residues long. Germline CDR1 is MDHEN and CDR2 is SYDVKM. The V end was cut by 7 bases, the J end by 2 bases, with 18 bases between. CDR3 sequence (DNA): TGTGCCAGCACCACCCGGTTCTCCGGGGGCAATCAGCCCCAGCATTTT. It specifies CASTTRFSGGNQPQHF. The variable domain in full, completed from reference TRBV28 and TRBJ1-5, reads DVKVTQSSRYLVKRTGEKVFLECVQDMDHENMFWYRQDPGLGLRLIYFSYDVKMKEKGDIPEGYSVSREKKERFSLILESASTNQTSMYLCASTTRFSGGNQPQHFGDGTRLSIL.

V is TRBV25-1 and J is TRBJ2-1; D is possibly TRBD1 (7 bases). Germline V gene data show CDR1 as MGHDK and CDR2 as SYGVNS. The CDR3 has 16 residues. Trimming stripped 1 base from V and 4 bases from J, with 14 bases between. CDR3 nucleotides: TGTGCCAGCAGTGAATGGTCAGGGGGGACATACAATGAGCAGTTCTTC. Amino acid sequence: CASSEWSGGTYNEQFF.

V usage is TRBV29-1 and J usage is TRBJ2-3; TRBD1 matches 8 bases. Losses at the gene ends were 6 bases for V and 0 bases for J; bases not matched to a gene: 5. Germline assignment: CDR1 SQVTM and CDR2 ANQGSEA. The CDR3 spans 14 residues. CDR3 region: CSVKDRDSTDTQYF. In DNA, the CDR3 is TGCAGCGTCAAGGACAGGGATAGCACAGATACGCAGTATTTT.

The count of this clone is one. This chain links TRBV19 with TRBJ2-7, with TRBD2 identical over 8 bases. Germline-derived CDR1 and CDR2 are LNHDA and SQIVND (reference sequence). The CDR3 sequence is 14 residues long. Trimming at V came to 10 bases and at J to 1 base, leaving 9 bases not matched to a gene. The CDR3 loop reads CATRGASGSYEQYF. The CDR3 DNA is TGTGCCACCCGAGGCGCTAGCGGGTCCTACGAGCAGTACTTC.

The chain carries TRBV7-2 and TRBJ2-1, with D unresolved. Germline V gene lookup returns CDR1 SGHTA and CDR2 FQGNSA. The CDR3 is 15 residues long. The V end was cut by 2 bases, the J end by 5 bases, with 13 bases between. CDR3: CASSLQRTINNEQFF. CDR3 sequence (DNA): TGTGCCAGCAGCTTACAGCGAACTATCAACAATGAGCAGTTCTTC.

This clone was detected only once. The V call is TRBV19, the J call TRBJ2-7; TRBD1 matches 12 bases. V lost 6 bases to trimming and J lost 5 bases; unmatched junction nucleotides: 5. This CDR3 spans 14 amino acids. Germline CDR1 reads LNHDA; CDR2 reads SQIVND (reference sequence). CDR3 region: CASSIGTGGHEQYF. Here the CDR3 DNA reads TGTGCCAGTAGCATCGGGACAGGGGGCCACGAGCAGTACTTC.